These 9 T cell receptor beta chains originate from one sample sequenced in a study of cytomegalovirus exposure and HLA in healthy donors. Use of 60 Vbeta and 13 Jbeta primers characterized the PCR. Some clones are missing from TCRdb's copy, which holds only in-frame ones; the method was immunoSEQ multiplex PCR. The repertoire includes 50,000 or so clones, about four fifths of them detected once, and 2% to 2.5% sits in the top ten. Sequencing was carried out using PBMCs. The source is a boy aged 10-17 years in good health and CMV-seropositive.

V and J are TRBV6-6 and TRBJ2-3; 8 bases match TRBD2. CDR1 is MNHNY, CDR2 SVGAGI, per germline (reference sequence). Trimming took 5 bases from V and 4 from J; bases not matched to a gene: 11. The length of the CDR3 is 16 residues. CDR3 DNA: TGTGCCAGCAGTCCCTTCCGTAGCGGGGCATCAGATACGCAGTATTTT. It translates to CASSPFRSGASDTQYF.

The genes are TRBV2 and TRBJ1-5; D call uncertain. Trimming shortened V by 6 bases and J by 0 bases, and 12 bases separated the two germline ends. Germline assignment: CDR1 SNHLY and CDR2 FYNNEI. This CDR3 is 15 amino acids long. The CDR3 loop reads CASSDEGGSNQPQHF. The CDR3 coding sequence is TGTGCCAGCAGCGATGAAGGAGGTAGCAATCAGCCCCAGCATTTT.

The chain couples TRBV19 to TRBJ1-2; D call uncertain. This CDR3 is built from 13 residues. V lost 9 bases and J lost 0, with 11 bases in between. Looked up from germline, CDR1 is LNHDA and CDR2 is SQIVND (reference sequence). The CDR3 reads CASRREANYGYTF. CDR3 nucleotides: TGTGCCAGCCGTCGAGAAGCTAACTATGGCTACACCTTC.

This sequence joins TRBV5-3 and TRBJ1-2; D may be TRBD1 (5 bases). TRBV5-3 falls under the ORF class, with uncertain function. The CDR3 is made up of 12 amino acids. Trimming left V 7 bases short and J 6 bases short, with 13 bases between. CDR3 nucleotides: TGTGCCAGACCTAACAGGCATGATGGCTACACCTTC. Amino acid sequence: CARPNRHDGYTF.

J is TRBJ2-2 and V is TRBV4-1; TRBD1 matches 9 bases. CDR3 length: 15 amino acids. The germline gives CDR1 MGHRA, CDR2 YSYEKL. V was clipped by 1 base and J by 6 bases; unmatched bases: 3. The CDR3 loop reads CASSQGQGGSGELFF. CDR3 coding DNA: TGCGCCAGCAGCCAAGGACAGGGGGGTTCCGGGGAGCTGTTTTTT.

The J gene is TRBJ2-1, the V gene TRBV6-6; D is undetermined. V was shortened by 0 bases and J by 1 base, with 7 bases between the two germline ends. The CDR3 is 15 amino acids. Germline CDR1 is MNHNY and CDR2 is SVGAGI (reference sequence). This chain's CDR3 is CASSYSTPSYNEQFF. As DNA, the CDR3 is TGTGCCAGCAGTTACTCGACACCTTCCTACAATGAGCAGTTCTTC.

The chain joins TRBV7-9 to TRBJ1-1, with D perhaps TRBD1 (5 bases). V lost 2 bases and J lost 5, with 12 bases in between. From germline, CDR1 is SEHNR and CDR2 FQNEAQ (reference sequence). This CDR3 has 14 residues. The CDR3 reads CASSLTGGETEAFF. Written as DNA, the CDR3 is TGTGCCAGCAGCTTAACGGGGGGTGAGACTGAAGCTTTCTTT.

This rearrangement joins TRBV7-6 to TRBJ2-1; 8 nucleotides align to TRBD2. The V gene end was trimmed by 5 bases and the J gene end by 2 bases; junction bases not matched to a gene: 5. This CDR3 comprises 15 residues. Germline loops: CDR1 SGHVS, CDR2 FNYEAQ. The CDR3 coding sequence is TGTGCCAGCAGCATAGGACTAGCCGCCTACAATGAGCAGTTCTTC. Translation: CASSIGLAAYNEQFF.

This clone was observed a handful of times. The rearrangement uses TRBV9 and TRBJ2-3, with 7 bases identical to TRBD1. The junction had 7 bases not matched to a gene; V was cut back by 3 bases and J by 3 bases. Germline CDR1 and CDR2: SGDLS and YYNGEE. This CDR3 contains 15 residues. The CDR3 region is CASSARQGVTDTQYF. The CDR3, as DNA: TGTGCCAGCAGCGCCCGACAGGGAGTAACAGATACGCAGTATTTT.